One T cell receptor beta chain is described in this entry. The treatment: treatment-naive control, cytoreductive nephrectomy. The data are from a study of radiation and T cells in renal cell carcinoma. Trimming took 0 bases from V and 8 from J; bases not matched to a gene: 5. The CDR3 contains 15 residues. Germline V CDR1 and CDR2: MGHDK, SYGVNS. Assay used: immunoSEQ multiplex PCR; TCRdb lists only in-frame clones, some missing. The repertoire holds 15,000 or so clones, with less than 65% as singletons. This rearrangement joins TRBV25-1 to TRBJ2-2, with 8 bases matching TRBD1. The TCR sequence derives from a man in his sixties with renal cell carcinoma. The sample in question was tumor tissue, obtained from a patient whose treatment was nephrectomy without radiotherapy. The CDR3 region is CASSEYTGGTGELFF. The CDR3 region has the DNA TGTGCCAGCAGTGAATACACAGGGGGGACGGGGGAGCTGTTTTTT.